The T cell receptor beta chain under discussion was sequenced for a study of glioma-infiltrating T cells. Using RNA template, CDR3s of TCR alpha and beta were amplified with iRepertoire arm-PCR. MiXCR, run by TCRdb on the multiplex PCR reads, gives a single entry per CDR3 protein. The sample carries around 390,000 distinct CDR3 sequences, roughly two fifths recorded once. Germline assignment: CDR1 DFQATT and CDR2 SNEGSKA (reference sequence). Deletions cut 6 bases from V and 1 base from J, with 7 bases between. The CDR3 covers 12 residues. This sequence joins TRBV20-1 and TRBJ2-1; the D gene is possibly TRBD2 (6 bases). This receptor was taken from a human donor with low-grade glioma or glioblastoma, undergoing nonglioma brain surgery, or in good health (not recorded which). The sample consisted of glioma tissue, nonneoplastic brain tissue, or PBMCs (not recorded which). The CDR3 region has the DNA TGCAGTGCGAGCGGGTCCTACAATGAGCAGTTCTTC. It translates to CSASGSYNEQFF.